Sequencing of this T cell receptor (beta chain) was carried out in a study of T cells after yellow fever vaccination. Study observations and caveats: Weaker, the secondary response peaked sooner, at day 5 versus 15. Relatively few clonotypes were ones that appeared in both CD4 and CD8 compartments. Most clones from primary vaccination resurfaced after the booster (96% CD4, less than 90% CD8).

This clonotype was counted between two and nine times. Its antigen is as yet unknown. Trimming took off 1 base at V and 4 bases at J, with 14 bases between the two ends. Germline assignment: CDR1 SGHRS and CDR2 YFSETQ. The CDR3 covers 16 residues. In making TCR cDNA, 5'RACE template switching added a universal primer site and UMIs to it. MiXCR, applied by TCRdb to the 5' RACE reads, yields one record per CDR3 protein. The repertoire consists of 300,000 to 350,000 distinct CDR3 sequences, with 3.5% to 4.5% occurring once and the leading ten covering approximately 19%. The chain has TRBV5-1 and TRBJ2-2; the D is unclear. The sequence was collected from a man aged 18-30 years who received the YFV17D yellow fever vaccine. The sample here was PBMCs, taken 15 days after the yellow fever booster vaccination. The CDR3 nucleotides are TGCGCCAGCAGCTTGATGTTTGTAACAACCACCGGGGAGCTGTTTTTT. Its translation: CASSLMFVTTTGELFF. Using reference TRBV5-1 and TRBJ2-2 for the parts outside the CDR3, the full variable domain is KAGVTQTPRYLIKTRGQQVTLSCSPISGHRSVSWYQQTPGQGLQFLFEYFSETQRNKGNFPGRFSGRQFSNSRSEMNVSTLELGDSALYLCASSLMFVTTTGELFFGEGSRLTVL.